Given below is one TCR beta chain in context. In its sample, this clonotype was seen a few times. Its antigen is currently not known. No per-base quality is available; no much larger clone lies one base away. TCR cDNA was synthesized by 5'RACE template switching, through which a universal primer site and unique molecular identifiers were introduced. Priming for cDNA synthesis came from both the TCR alpha and TCR beta constant segments. Two PCR steps were used to amplify libraries, with sample barcodes and sequencing adapters being added in the second step. Sequencing of the libraries was done on either Illumina HiSeq 2500 (2x100 bp) or NovaSeq (2x150 bp). The original methods were these. Reads were demultiplexed and collapsed into UMI consensus sequences with MIGEC, and V(D)J alignment was performed with MiXCR. Using edgeR on replicate PBMC samples, clonotypes were called vaccine-responding if FDR was below 0.01 and the log2 fold change was above 5 up to day 15. CD4 or CD8 identity was assigned to each bulk clonotype according to whether the clonotype was present at higher abundance in the sequenced CD4 repertoire or the sequenced CD8 repertoire. TCRdb reran the public reads through fastp at Q25 and MiXCR, keeping productive beta chains. Each entry is one CDR3 protein sequence, shown with its most common DNA and genes. The V and J calls were not made by the authors but by TCRdb's processing. Present in this sample are some 350,000 distinct CDR3 sequences, 8.7% of which were seen just once. Roughly 18% of the sample is in the top ten clones.

This sample is part of a study of T cells after yellow fever vaccination (dated by TCRdb to between 2018 and 2021). At the level of the whole study: The SMART-Seq v4 Ultra Low Input RNA kit was used to prepare libraries from fractions with low cell numbers. Bulk TCR alpha and beta repertoires were sequenced longitudinally to track T-cell clones before and after primary and booster YFV17D yellow fever vaccination. Two healthy male donors made up the cohort, one aged 18 to 29 years and the other aged 30 to 40 years. Blood was drawn at multiple timepoints before and after primary and secondary immunization, with bulk PBMC replicates and cell subsets isolated. General conclusions and limits of the study: Compared with the primary T-cell response, the secondary T-cell response was weaker but faster, peaking on day 5 rather than day 15. Because only two donors were included in the study, the extent to which the findings can be generalized is limited. After the booster, most clones that had expanded after primary vaccination were detected again (over 95% of CD4 and around nine tenths of CD8), suggesting broad maintenance of memory. Computational filtering was required because FACS-sorted repertoires could contain abundant contaminating clonotypes from the bulk population. A small share of clonotypes occurred in both CD4 and CD8 compartments, likely arising from convergent recombination.

The germline V gene encodes CDR1 SGHTA and CDR2 FQGNSA. V and J lose 8 bases and 5 bases, and a span of 8 bases separates them. The CDR3 measures 11 amino acids from cysteine to phenylalanine. The retained sequence is limited to the CDR3, 33 bases, with the frame set at the first base. The treatment or condition label corresponds to: live attenuated yellow fever vaccine strain. At every blood-draw timepoint, two biological replicates of bulk PBMCs were collected. A standard Ficoll-Paque protocol was used to isolate PBMCs from peripheral blood. RNA was extracted with TriZol from bulk PBMCs, CD4 and CD8 fractions, and dextramer-positive and dextramer-negative fractions.

This sequence originates from a man younger than 35 who received the YFV17D yellow fever vaccine. Sequencing was performed on PBMCs, taken on the day of the first yellow fever vaccination. This receptor chain uses TRBV7-2 and TRBJ2-3, with the D gene not clear enough to name. The CDR3 reads as follows: CASGKRDTQYF. The DNA reads TGTGCCAGCGGCAAGCGAGATACGCAGTATTTT.